The subject of this entry is one TCR beta chain. This sample is part of a study of blood T cell repertoires in COVID-19. Study-level information: Some COVID-19 samples were acute and others convalescent; all came from the United States, Italy and Spain.

Authors' data handling: The authors estimated nucleated cell counts from reference gene primer amplification. The repertoire was sequenced with immunoSEQ multiplex PCR; TCRdb's copy has only in-frame clones and lacks some. That table supplies the V and J calls and clone size; D and trimming were determined from the DNA. The data show roughly 140,000 clones, 80% to 90% seen once. This clonotype was obtained from a woman in her thirties or forties with acute or convalescent COVID-19. The sample consisted of peripheral blood.

CDR3 residues: CASSIHRAGEAFF. The CDR3 DNA is TGTGCCAGCAGTATCCACAGGGCCGGTGAAGCTTTCTTT. V and J are TRBV28 and TRBJ1-1, with D possibly being TRBD1 (6 bases). Per the germline V gene, CDR1 is MDHEN and CDR2 is SYDVKM. Trimming took 5 bases from V and 7 from J, leaving 14 bases between them. CDR3 length: 13 residues.